This TCR beta chain appears in the sequencing data of a study of identical twins. TCRdb re-derived calls from the 5' RACE reads in MiXCR, one entry per CDR3 protein. The top ten hold around 0.95% of the sample, which has 650,000 to 800,000 distinct CDR3 sequences, around 8.3% seen once. Study-wide findings and caveats: While abundant cord blood beta clonotypes carried fewer insertions, memory repertoires showed no such pattern.

This clonotype has a handful of counts. Its antigen is currently unknown. The CDR3 is made up of 15 amino acids. Germline loops: CDR1 LGHNA, CDR2 YSLEER. The V end was cut by 6 bases, the J end by 0 bases, with 15 bases between. These data were also filed under a second study, of yellow fever vaccine responses in identical twins.

This chain connects TRBV4-3 to TRBJ2-7; D is tentatively TRBD1 or TRBD2 (5 bases each). Sample: PBMCs. The receptor comes from a woman aged 18-30 years in good health. CDR3 sequence reads: CASREGTDSSYEQYF. CDR3 nucleotides: TGCGCCAGCAGGGAAGGGACGGACTCCTCCTACGAGCAGTACTTC.